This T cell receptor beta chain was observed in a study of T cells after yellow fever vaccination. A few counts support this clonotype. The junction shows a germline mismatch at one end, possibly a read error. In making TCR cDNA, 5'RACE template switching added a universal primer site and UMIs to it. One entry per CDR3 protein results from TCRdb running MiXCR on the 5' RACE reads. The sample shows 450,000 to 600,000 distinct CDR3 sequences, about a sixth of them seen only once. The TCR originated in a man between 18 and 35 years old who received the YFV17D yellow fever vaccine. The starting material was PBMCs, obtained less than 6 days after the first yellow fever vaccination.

The CDR3 sequence is CASSLVPRQETQYF. The CDR3, as DNA: TGTGCCAGCAGCTTAGTCCCGCGGCAAGAGACCCAGTACTTC. The chain uses TRBV5-1 and TRBJ2-5, with D unresolved. This CDR3 has 14 amino acids. CDR1 SGHRS and CDR2 YFSETQ come from the germline V gene.